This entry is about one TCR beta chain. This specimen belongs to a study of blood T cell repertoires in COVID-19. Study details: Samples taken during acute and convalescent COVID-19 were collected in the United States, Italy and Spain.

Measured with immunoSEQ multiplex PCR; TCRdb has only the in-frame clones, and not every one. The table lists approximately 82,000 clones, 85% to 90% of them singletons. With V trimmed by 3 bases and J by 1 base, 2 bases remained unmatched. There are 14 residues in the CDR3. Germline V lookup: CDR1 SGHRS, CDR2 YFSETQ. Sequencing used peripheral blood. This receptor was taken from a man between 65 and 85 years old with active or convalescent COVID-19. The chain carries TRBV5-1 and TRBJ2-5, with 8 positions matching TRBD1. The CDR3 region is CASSSGTGQETQYF. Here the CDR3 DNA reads TGCGCCAGCAGCTCAGGGACAGGCCAAGAGACCCAGTACTTC.